One sample yielded the 20 T cell receptor beta chains listed below, sequenced in a study of tissue T cells after allogeneic stem cell transplantation (dated 2022 in TCRdb). The intended sense of this specimen's time point label: mouse harvest day 14 after allogeneic transplant. Each mouse graft consisted of 10^7 T-cell-depleted bone marrow cells plus 10^6 splenic CD5+ T cells and was given by tail vein injection. Library construction relied on the immunoSEQ multiplex PCR assay. The table comes from immuneACCESS by way of TCRdb, which keeps in-frame sequences with V and J called. Part of the clones is missing from these tables; in studies checked, under half for an unresolved V gene and the rest for unknown reasons. The sample table contains 8,500 to 10,000 clones; only one count was recorded for 36% of them. The ten largest clones take up about 5% of the sample. Sequenced material: skin. The origin of the receptors is a female BALB/c mouse given C57BL/6 T cells with graft-versus-host disease after an allogeneic hematopoietic cell transplant.

As for this clone: Gene names are the mouse ones. The read ends 1 residue early relative to the CDR3; the germline J gene fills the gap. The rearrangement links TRBV23 to TRBJ2-4; the table gives TRBD2 as D, unverified against the DNA. Germline V gives CDR1 KGHTA, CDR2 FQNQQP. The CDR3 covers 14 residues. The CDR3 loop reads CSSSQSPGENTLYF. The covered CDR3 bases are TGCTCCAGCAGTCAATCTCCTGGGGAAAACACCTTGTAC.

Worth noting for this clone: Genes here carry mouse names. The read comes to an end 1 residue before the CDR3 does, leaving the germline J gene to fill in the end. The chain uses TRBV26 and TRBJ2-3; D not resolved. The CDR3 runs 13 residues. Looked up from germline, CDR1 is KGHPV and CDR2 is FQNQEV (reference sequence). The ends were cut back, 6 bases at V and 3 bases at J, with 10 bases in the middle. The CDR3 sequence: CASSVAGAETLYF. Partial CDR3 DNA: TGTGCCAGCAGCGTTGCGGGGGCAGAAACGCTGTAT.

This clone occurred a few times. Any gene name here is a mouse gene name. The read ends 1 residue before the CDR3 terminus; that terminus is restored from the germline J gene. This sequence joins TRBV2 and TRBJ2-4; D perhaps matches TRBD1 (5 bases). CDR3 size: 15 residues. CDR1 and CDR2 from the germline V gene are LGHNA and YSYQKL. Trimming took 0 bases from V and 0 from J, leaving 7 bases between them. The CDR3: CASSQDRASQNTLYF. The DNA read from the CDR3 is TGTGCCAGCAGCCAAGACAGGGCTAGTCAAAACACCTTGTAC.

This clone turned up a few times. All gene names here are mouse names. With the read ending 1 residue before the CDR3 end, the germline J gene is used to fill in that end. The chain is built from TRBV3 and TRBJ2-4; 7 bases are shared with TRBD2. The V gene's germline CDR1 is SNHLY and CDR2 FYNGKV (reference sequence). Unmatched junction bases numbered 2, after V lost 1 base and J lost 1 base. This CDR3 contains 15 residues. The CDR3 bases that were read are TGTGCCAGCAGCTTAGGACTGGGCGGTCAAAACACCTTGTAC. As protein: CASSLGLGGQNTLY. The CDR3 reads in full as CASSLGLGGQNTLYF.

Details on this clone: Genes here carry mouse names. The CDR3 extends 1 residue past the end of the read, so its final part is completed from the germline J gene. The rearrangement uses TRBV26 and TRBJ1-1; D not certain. Germline V gene sequence: CDR1 KGHPV, CDR2 FQNQEV (reference sequence). The V end was cut by 3 bases, the J end by 1 base, with 6 bases between. The CDR3 runs 13 residues. The CDR3 loop reads CASSLRQNTEVFF. CDR3 DNA (partial): TGTGCCAGCAGTCTCAGACAAAACACAGAAGTCTTC.

A word on this clone: Gene names follow the mouse nomenclature. The read is 1 residue too short to cover the CDR3 end, so that end is filled in from the germline J gene. This chain links TRBV26 with TRBJ2-3; no firm D call. CDR1 KGHPV and CDR2 FQNQEV come from the germline V gene (reference sequence). The CDR3 loop spans 13 amino acids. Trimming shortened V by 5 bases and J by 0 bases, and 6 bases separated the two germline ends. This CDR3 is CASSSSSAETLYF. The CDR3 DNA, read in part, is TGTGCCAGCAGTTCTTCTAGTGCAGAAACGCTGTAT.

Notes on this clone: These gene names are mouse names. The read terminates 1 residue ahead of where the CDR3 ends, so the germline J gene completes it. The genes are TRBV5 and TRBJ2-2; weak D call: TRBD1 (5 bases). Trimming shortened V by 2 bases and J by 4 bases, and 11 bases separated the two germline ends. In germline, CDR1 is LGHNA, CDR2 YNLKQL (reference sequence). The CDR3 extends over 15 amino acids. The CDR3 here is CASSQLREGTGQLYF. Incomplete CDR3 DNA: TGTGCCAGCAGCCAACTCAGGGAGGGCACCGGGCAGCTCTAC.

A word on this clone: Gene names and germline refer to mouse. The sequenced fragment ends 1 residue before the CDR3 boundary, so the rest is inferred from the germline J gene. The chain carries TRBV12-1 and TRBJ2-4, with a weak D call TRBD2 (5 bases). Trimming pared 1 base from V and 3 bases from J, leaving 10 bases between. This CDR3 comprises 14 residues. Per germline, CDR1 SGHSN and CDR2 HYEKVE. CDR3 DNA (partial): TGTGCCAGCTCTCTACTGGAAGACCAAAACACCTTGTAC. Amino acids: CASSLLEDQNTLY. The CDR3 in full is CASSLLEDQNTLYF.

Concerning this clone itself: Each gene name is a mouse one. The read terminates 1 residue ahead of where the CDR3 ends, so the germline J gene completes it. The chain has TRBV26 and TRBJ1-6; TRBD1 matches 8 bases. TRBJ1-6 is designated an ORF whose function remains uncertain. J lost 2 bases, V lost 4 bases, and 1 base had no gene match. CDR1 is KGHPV and CDR2 is FQNQEV in the germline V gene (reference sequence). CDR3 length: 15 amino acids. The sequenced part of the CDR3 DNA is TGTGCCAGCAGTCCACAGGGGGCCTATAATTCGCCCCTCTAC. Its protein is CASSPQGAYNSPLY. The CDR3, in full, reads CASSPQGAYNSPLYF.

As for this clone: Germline and genes: mouse. Coverage ceases 1 residue before the CDR3 finishes, and the germline J gene fills in the end. In the same sample, other DNA sequences code for this CDR3. This chain links TRBV26 with TRBJ2-5; 7 nucleotides align to TRBD1. CDR3 size: 13 residues. V lost 2 bases, J lost 5 bases, and 1 base stayed unmatched. Germline lookup yields CDR1 KGHPV and CDR2 FQNQEV (reference sequence). The part of the CDR3 DNA that was read is TGTGCCAGCAGTCTGGGGGACAGAGACACCCAGTAC. This codes for CASSLGDRDTQY. In full, the CDR3 reads CASSLGDRDTQYF.

By sample share, this clone is medium-sized. Germline and genes here are mouse. The read terminates 1 residue before the CDR3 end, so the remaining end is supplied by the germline J gene. The chain combines TRBV26 with TRBJ2-2; 7 bases agree with TRBD2. There are 16 residues in the CDR3. The V and J ends lost 0 bases and 4 bases, in that order; junction bases with no gene match: 5. The V gene's germline CDR1 is KGHPV and CDR2 FQNQEV (reference sequence). CDR3 DNA, as far as it was read: TGTGCCAGCAGTCTGTCGGCTGGGGGAAGCACCGGGCAGCTCTAC. Translated, it gives CASSLSAGGSTGQLY. The entire CDR3 is CASSLSAGGSTGQLYF.

Points on this clone: Gene names are the mouse ones. The CDR3 end lies 1 residue beyond the end of the read and is filled in from the germline J gene. The chain joins TRBV5 to TRBJ2-4; 10 bases agree with TRBD2. Germline V gives CDR1 LGHNA, CDR2 YNLKQL (reference sequence). This CDR3 has 14 residues. V lost 4 bases and J lost 4; bases outside the gene matches: 2. The chain's CDR3 is CASSLGLGENTLYF. The DNA read from the CDR3 is TGTGCCAGCAGCCTCGGACTGGGGGAAAACACCTTGTAC.

Of note for this clone: Germline and genes: mouse. The DNA ends 1 residue before the CDR3 does, and the rest of the CDR3 is filled in from the germline J gene. The chain couples TRBV3 to TRBJ2-5; TRBD2 aligns across 10 bases. The CDR3 sequence is 13 residues long. In germline, CDR1 is SNHLY, CDR2 FYNGKV (reference sequence). Losses at the gene ends were 6 bases for V and 6 bases for J; bases not matched to a gene: 3. This CDR3 reads CASRSGGADTQYF. Partial CDR3 DNA: TGTGCCAGCAGATCTGGGGGGGCGGACACCCAGTAC.

This clone has just a few counts. Germline and genes: mouse. The read falls 1 residue short of the CDR3 end, and the missing part is taken from the germline J gene. The chain carries TRBV26 and TRBJ2-5, with 8 positions matching TRBD2. This CDR3 spans 14 amino acids. V lost 1 base, J lost 6 bases, and 3 bases stayed unmatched. CDR1 KGHPV and CDR2 FQNQEV come from the germline V gene (reference sequence). Here the CDR3 reads CASSLWGGGDTQYF. The part of the CDR3 DNA that was read is TGTGCCAGCAGTCTGTGGGGGGGCGGTGACACCCAGTAC.

As to this clone: The germline and genes are mouse ones. Read sequence stops 1 residue before the CDR3 end, and the germline J gene provides the missing end. This chain links TRBV26 with TRBJ1-1, with 7 bases aligning to TRBD1. The junction had 13 bases not matched to a gene; V was cut back by 7 bases and J by 11 bases. Germline loops: CDR1 KGHPV, CDR2 FQNQEV (reference sequence). The CDR3 totals 13 residues. The CDR3 here is CASTFRDRAGVFF. The covered CDR3 bases are TGTGCCAGCACCTTTCGAGACAGGGCCGGGGTCTTC.

About this clone: Genes and germline come from the mouse. The CDR3 end lies 1 residue beyond the end of the read and is filled in from the germline J gene. This chain uses TRBV26 with TRBJ2-7; D perhaps matches TRBD1 (5 bases). The V end was cut by 4 bases, the J end by 0 bases, with 16 bases between. CDR1 is KGHPV, CDR2 FQNQEV, per germline (reference sequence). The CDR3 consists of 16 residues. The CDR3 is CASSPQGGLSSYEQYF. The CDR3 bases that were read are TGTGCCAGCAGTCCCCAGGGCGGGCTCAGCTCCTATGAACAGTAC.

This clone is labeled large (0.1 to 1%). The gene names here belong to mouse. The read ends 1 residue before the CDR3 terminus; that terminus is restored from the germline J gene. This chain connects TRBV16 to TRBJ2-1; D is possibly TRBD2 (5 bases). The CDR3 has 13 residues. Trimming shortened V by 0 bases and J by 7 bases, and 7 bases separated the two germline ends. Germline V gene sequence: CDR1 SGHSA, CDR2 FRNQAP. Incomplete CDR3 DNA: TGTGCAAGCAGCTTAGAGGCTGGGGCTGAGCAGTTC. Translated: CASSLEAGAEQF. The full CDR3 protein is CASSLEAGAEQFF.

A remark on this clone: Any gene name here is a mouse gene name. The read ends 1 residue early relative to the CDR3; the germline J gene fills the gap. The chain uses TRBV13-3 and TRBJ2-7; the D gene is possibly TRBD1 (5 bases). Germline V gene sequence: CDR1 NNHDY, CDR2 SYVADS. V shed 4 bases and J shed 0 bases, with 8 bases lying between them. CDR3 length: 13 amino acids. The sequenced CDR3 bases are TGTGCCAGCAGTCTGACAGCCTCCTATGAACAGTAC. It codes for CASSLTASYEQY. The complete CDR3 reads CASSLTASYEQYF.

This clone was detected a few times. Germline and genes: mouse. The CDR3 end falls 1 residue outside the read, so it is completed with the germline J gene. The chain combines TRBV29 with TRBJ2-2; D remains ambiguous. The CDR3 contains 12 residues. The ends were cut back, 6 bases at V and 1 base at J, with 3 bases in the middle. Per germline, CDR1 MSHET and CDR2 SYDVDS. Partial CDR3 DNA: TGTGCTAGCAGAATAAACACCGGGCAGCTCTAC. Encoded protein: CASRINTGQLY. In full, the CDR3 is CASRINTGQLYF.

As for this clone: Gene names are the mouse ones. The CDR3 goes on 1 residue after the read ends, and that part is filled in from the germline J gene. The chain couples TRBV17 to TRBJ1-2; D possibly corresponds to TRBD1 (6 bases). The CDR3 is 13 residues long. Trimming took off 5 bases at V and 2 bases at J, with 9 bases between the two ends. From germline, CDR1 is MNHDT and CDR2 YYDKIL. The DNA read from the CDR3 is TGTGCTAGCAGTTACAGGGAGAACTCCGACTACACC. Translated: CASSYRENSDYT. The full CDR3 sequence reads CASSYRENSDYTF.